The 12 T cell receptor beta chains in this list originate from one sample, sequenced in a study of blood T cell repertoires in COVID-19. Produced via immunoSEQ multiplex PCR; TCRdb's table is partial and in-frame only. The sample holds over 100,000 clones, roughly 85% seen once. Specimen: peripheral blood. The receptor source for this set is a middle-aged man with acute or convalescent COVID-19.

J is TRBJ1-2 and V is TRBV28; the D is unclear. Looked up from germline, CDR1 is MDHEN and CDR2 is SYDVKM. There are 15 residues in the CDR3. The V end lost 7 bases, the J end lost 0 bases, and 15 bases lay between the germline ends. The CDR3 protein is CASTPSALANYGYTF. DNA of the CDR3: TGTGCCAGCACCCCATCGGCTCTAGCTAACTATGGCTACACCTTC.

The CDR3 DNA sequence: TGCGCCAGCAGCGCCGGGACTAGTGTCTACGAGCAGTACTTC. This encodes CASSAGTSVYEQYF. The rearrangement uses TRBV5-1 and TRBJ2-7; 8 bases are a match to TRBD2. The CDR3 is 14 amino acids. Germline values: CDR1 SGHRS, CDR2 YFSETQ. V shed 4 bases, J shed 3 bases, and the junction held 6 bases outside the gene matches.

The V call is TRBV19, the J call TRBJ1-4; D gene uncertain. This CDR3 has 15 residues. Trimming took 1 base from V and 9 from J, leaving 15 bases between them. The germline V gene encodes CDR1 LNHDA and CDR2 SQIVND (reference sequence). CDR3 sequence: CASSIVSGSSQKLFF. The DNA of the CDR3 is TGTGCCAGTAGTATAGTTTCAGGAAGCAGCCAAAAACTGTTTTTT.

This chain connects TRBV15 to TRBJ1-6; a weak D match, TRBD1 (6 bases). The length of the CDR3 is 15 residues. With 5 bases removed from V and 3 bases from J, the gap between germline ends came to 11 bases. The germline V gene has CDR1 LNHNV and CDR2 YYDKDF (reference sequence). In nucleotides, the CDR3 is TGTGCCACCAGCGAAGACAGGAACTATAATTCACCCCTCCACTTT. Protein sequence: CATSEDRNYNSPLHF.

The CDR3 region is CASSLSGGVRTEAFF. Here the CDR3 DNA reads TGTGCCAGCAGTCTCTCCGGGGGGGTTCGGACTGAAGCTTTCTTT. The chain couples TRBV6-2 or TRBV6-3 to TRBJ1-1, with D possibly matching TRBD1 (5 bases). Germline lookup yields CDR1 MNHEY and CDR2 SVGEGT. Trimming took 5 bases from V and 5 from J, leaving 18 bases between them. There are 15 residues in the CDR3.

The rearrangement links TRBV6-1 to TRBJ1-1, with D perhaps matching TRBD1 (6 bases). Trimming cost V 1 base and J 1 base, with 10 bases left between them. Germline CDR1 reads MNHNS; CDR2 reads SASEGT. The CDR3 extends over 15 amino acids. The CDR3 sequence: CASSEGDRPNTEAFF. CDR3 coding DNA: TGTGCCAGCAGTGAAGGTGACAGGCCGAACACTGAAGCTTTCTTT.

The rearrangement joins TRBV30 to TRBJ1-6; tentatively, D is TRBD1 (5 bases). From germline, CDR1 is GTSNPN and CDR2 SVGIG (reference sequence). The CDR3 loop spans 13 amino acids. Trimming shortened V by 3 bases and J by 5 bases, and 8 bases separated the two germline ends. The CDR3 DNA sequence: TGTGCCTGGAGGTCAGGGAATAATTCACCCCTCCACTTT. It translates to CAWRSGNNSPLHF.

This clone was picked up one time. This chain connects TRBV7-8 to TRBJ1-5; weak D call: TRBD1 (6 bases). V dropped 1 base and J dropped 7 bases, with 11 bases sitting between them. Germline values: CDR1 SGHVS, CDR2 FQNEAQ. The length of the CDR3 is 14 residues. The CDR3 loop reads CASSLDRVGQPQHF. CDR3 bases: TGTGCCAGCAGCTTAGACAGGGTAGGACAGCCCCAGCATTTT.

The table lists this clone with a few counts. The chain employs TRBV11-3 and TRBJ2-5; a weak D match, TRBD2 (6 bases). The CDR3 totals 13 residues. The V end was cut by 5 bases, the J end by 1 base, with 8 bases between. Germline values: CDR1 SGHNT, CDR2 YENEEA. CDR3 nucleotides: TGTGCCAGCAGCGTGACTAGCCAAGAGACCCAGTACTTC. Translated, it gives CASSVTSQETQYF.

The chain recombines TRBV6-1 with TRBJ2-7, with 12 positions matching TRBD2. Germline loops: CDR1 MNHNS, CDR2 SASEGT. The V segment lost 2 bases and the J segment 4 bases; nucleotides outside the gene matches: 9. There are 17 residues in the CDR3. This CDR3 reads CASSEQPRTSGAYEQYF. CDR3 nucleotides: TGTGCCAGCAGTGAACAACCAAGGACTAGCGGGGCATACGAGCAGTACTTC.

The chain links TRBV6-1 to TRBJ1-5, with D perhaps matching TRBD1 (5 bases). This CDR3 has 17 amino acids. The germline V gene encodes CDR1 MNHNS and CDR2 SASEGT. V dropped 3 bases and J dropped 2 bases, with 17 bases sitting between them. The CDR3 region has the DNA TGTGCCAGCAGTGAGATCGACAGATCCTCGGGCAATCAGCCCCAGCATTTT. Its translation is CASSEIDRSSGNQPQHF.

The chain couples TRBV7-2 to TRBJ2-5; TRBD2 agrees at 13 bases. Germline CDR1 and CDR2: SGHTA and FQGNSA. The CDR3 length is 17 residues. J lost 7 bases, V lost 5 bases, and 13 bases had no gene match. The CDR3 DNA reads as TGTGCCAGCAGCACCACTAGCGGGGGGGCCTCTTCTGGGACCCAGTACTTC. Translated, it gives CASSTTSGGASSGTQYF.